The rows below give T cell receptor beta chains drawn from one sample of a study of T cell responses to AZD1222 COVID-19 vaccine. Sequenced by immunoSEQ multiplex PCR; TCRdb stores in-frame clones only, minus some. The table lists around 130,000 clones, around 83% of them singletons. The material sequenced was peripheral blood, taken on day 0 of AZD1222 vaccination. The receptors originated from an adult in good health. Each CDR3 is given with its conserved first and last residue. The D gene is left open where the match is weak. Size tells how often a clone was seen (once, few, many) or the class of an expanded clone, and some rows leave it out.

V gene	clone size	J gene	D gene	CDR3 DNA	CDR3 protein
TRBV7-5	.	TRBJ2-4	.	TGTGTCAGAAGCAAACCCAGGGAGGGCAAAAACATTCAGTACTTC	CVRSKPREGKNIQYF
TRBV4-1	.	TRBJ1-2	TRBD1	TGCGCCAGCAGCCAAGCGCCAGGGGGTTACTATGGCTACACCTTC	CASSQAPGGYYGYTF
TRBV28	.	TRBJ1-5	.	TGTGCCACCCCCGGCGGGGGCGGGAGAGACCAGCCCCAGCATTTT	CATPGGGGRDQPQHF
TRBV6-2/TRBV6-3	few	TRBJ2-6	.	TGTGCCAGCAGTTACTCGCCAGACCCCAGCTCTGGGGCCAACGTCCTGACTTTC	CASSYSPDPSSGANVLTF
TRBV7-2	.	TRBJ2-7	.	TGTGCCAGCAGCTTAATGCAGGGTTCCTACGAGCAGTACTTC	CASSLMQGSYEQYF
TRBV7-9	.	TRBJ1-2	TRBD1	TGTGCCAGCAGCCCCGGACAGGGGGTCGGTACTAACTATGGCTACACCTTC	CASSPGQGVGTNYGYTF
TRBV5-1	.	TRBJ2-3	.	TGCGCCAGCAGCCCGACTGGGGCTACTAGCACAGATACGCAGTATTTT	CASSPTGATSTDTQYF
TRBV7-9	.	TRBJ2-1	.	TGTGCCAGCAGCACAGTCCGGGGGACCCCTAGCTCCTACAATGAGCAGTTCTTC	CASSTVRGTPSSYNEQFF
TRBV19	.	TRBJ2-7	.	TGTGCCAGTAGTCCTATAAGTGCTAGCTCCTACGAGCAGTACTTC	CASSPISASSYEQYF
TRBV7-8	.	TRBJ2-1	.	TGTGCCAGCAGCCCCGGACTAGGGGGTATATACAATGAGCAGTTCTTC	CASSPGLGGIYNEQFF
TRBV4-3	.	TRBJ1-2	.	TGCGCCAGCAGCCGAGATGCTCGGTATGGCTACACCTTC	CASSRDARYGYTF
TRBV6-2/TRBV6-3	.	TRBJ2-7	TRBD1	TGTGCCAGCAGTTCGCGGGGACAGGGCGATACCGAGCAGTACTTC	CASSSRGQGDTEQYF
TRBV29-1	.	TRBJ2-3	.	TGCAGCGTTGTGGACTCAGATACGCAGTATTTT	CSVVDSDTQYF
TRBV6-1	.	TRBJ1-3	.	TGTGCCAGCAGTGGACAGACCTCTCGTGGAAACACCATATATTTT	CASSGQTSRGNTIYF
TRBV30	.	TRBJ1-4	.	TGTGCCTGGAGTGTACTTGGGGGCTTCGAAAAACTGTTTTTT	CAWSVLGGFEKLFF
TRBV6-5	few	TRBJ1-1	.	TGTGCCAGCAGTTACCGTCGGGCCCACACTGAAGCTTTCTTT	CASSYRRAHTEAFF
TRBV18	.	TRBJ1-4	.	TGTGCCAGCTCACCATCGAGTCGGGGGGATGAAAAACTGTTTTTT	CASSPSSRGDEKLFF
TRBV29-1	.	TRBJ1-1	.	TGCAGCGTTGGAACTCGGAACACTGAAGCTTTCTTT	CSVGTRNTEAFF
TRBV7-2	once	TRBJ1-2	.	TGTGCCAGCAGCTTAGGACTCTCGGGGGGCAGGGGCTACACCTTC	CASSLGLSGGRGYTF
TRBV5-1	.	TRBJ1-1	.	TGCGCCAGCAGCTTGGGGCAGGGAGTAACTGAAGCTTTCTTT	CASSLGQGVTEAFF
TRBV7-9	once	TRBJ1-1	.	TGTGCCAGCAGCTGGTCGTCCATAGTAGTCACTGAAGCTTTCTTT	CASSWSSIVVTEAFF
TRBV12-3/TRBV12-4	.	TRBJ2-1	.	TGTTGCCCAGGGACGTCGTACAATGAGCAGTTCTTC	CCPGTSYNEQFF
TRBV5-1	.	TRBJ2-3	.	TGCGCCAGCAGCCCCGGACAGACAGATACGCAGTATTTT	CASSPGQTDTQYF
TRBV6-1	.	TRBJ2-1	.	TGTGCCAGCAGTGATCAGGGACTCTCCTACAATGAGCAGTTCTTC	CASSDQGLSYNEQFF
TRBV4-1	.	TRBJ2-4	TRBD1	TGCGCCAGCAGCCAGACGCAGGGGGTAAACATTCAGTACTTC	CASSQTQGVNIQYF
TRBV4-1	.	TRBJ2-7	TRBD1	TGCGCCAGCAGCCCGGGACAGCTATACGAGCAGTACTTC	CASSPGQLYEQYF
TRBV5-4	.	TRBJ2-7	.	TGTGCCAGCAGCTTGGTTCCGGGTAACTACGAGCAGTACTTC	CASSLVPGNYEQYF
TRBV28	.	TRBJ1-1	TRBD1	TGTGCCAGCAGGCAGGGGGCGCCCACTGAAGCTTTCTTT	CASRQGAPTEAFF
TRBV28	.	TRBJ2-7	.	TGTGCCACCCAGGTTTCGACCTACGAGCAGTACTTC	CATQVSTYEQYF
TRBV2	.	TRBJ2-5	.	TGTGCCAGCAGTCCCGACTCCGTTGGGGAGACCCAGTACTTC	CASSPDSVGETQYF
TRBV25-1	.	TRBJ1-4	TRBD1	TGTGCCAGCAGTGACCCTTCCCAAGGGACAGGGCATGAAAAACTGTTTTTT	CASSDPSQGTGHEKLFF
TRBV2	.	TRBJ2-3	.	TGTGCCAGCCGCCGACAGACTAGCACAGATACGCAGTATTTT	CASRRQTSTDTQYF
TRBV28	.	TRBJ2-7	.	TGTGCCAGCGGGAAGGGGTCCTACGAGCAGTACTTC	CASGKGSYEQYF